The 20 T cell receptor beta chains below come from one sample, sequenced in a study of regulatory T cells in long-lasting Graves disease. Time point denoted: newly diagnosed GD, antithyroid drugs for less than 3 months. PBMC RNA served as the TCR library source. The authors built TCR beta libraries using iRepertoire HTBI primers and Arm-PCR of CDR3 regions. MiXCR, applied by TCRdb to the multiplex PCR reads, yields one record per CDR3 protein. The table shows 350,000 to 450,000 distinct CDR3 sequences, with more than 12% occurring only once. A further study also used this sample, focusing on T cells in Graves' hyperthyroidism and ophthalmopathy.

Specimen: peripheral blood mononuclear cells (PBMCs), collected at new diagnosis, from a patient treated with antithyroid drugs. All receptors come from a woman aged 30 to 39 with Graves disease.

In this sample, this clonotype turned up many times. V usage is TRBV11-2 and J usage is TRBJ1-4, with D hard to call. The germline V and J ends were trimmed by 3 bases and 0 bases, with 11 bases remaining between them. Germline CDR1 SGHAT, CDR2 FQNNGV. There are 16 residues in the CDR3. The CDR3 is CASSLGSLATNEKLFF. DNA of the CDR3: TGTGCCAGCAGCTTGGGCAGTCTAGCAACTAATGAAAAACTGTTTTTT.

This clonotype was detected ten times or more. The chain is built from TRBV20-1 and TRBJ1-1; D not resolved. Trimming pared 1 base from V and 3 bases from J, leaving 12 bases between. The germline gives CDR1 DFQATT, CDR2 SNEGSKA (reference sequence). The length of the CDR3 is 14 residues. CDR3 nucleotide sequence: TGCAGTGCTAGAGTTTGGGGTTCGGACACTGAAGCTTTCTTT. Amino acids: CSARVWGSDTEAFF.

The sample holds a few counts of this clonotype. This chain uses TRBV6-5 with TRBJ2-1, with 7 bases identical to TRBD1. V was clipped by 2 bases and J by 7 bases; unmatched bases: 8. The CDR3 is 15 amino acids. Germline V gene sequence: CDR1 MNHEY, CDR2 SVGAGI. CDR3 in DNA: TGTGCCAGCAGTTACACTACAGGGGTTGGTAATGAGCAGTTCTTC. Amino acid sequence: CASSYTTGVGNEQFF.

The CDR3 protein is CASSAATDSYNEQFF. CDR3 in DNA: TGTGCCAGCAGTGCCGCGACAGATTCCTACAATGAGCAGTTCTTC. The V gene is TRBV2, the J gene TRBJ2-1; a weak D match, TRBD1 (5 bases). Germline assignment: CDR1 SNHLY and CDR2 FYNNEI. Trimming shortened V by 4 bases and J by 1 base, and 11 bases separated the two germline ends. This CDR3 is 15 amino acids long.

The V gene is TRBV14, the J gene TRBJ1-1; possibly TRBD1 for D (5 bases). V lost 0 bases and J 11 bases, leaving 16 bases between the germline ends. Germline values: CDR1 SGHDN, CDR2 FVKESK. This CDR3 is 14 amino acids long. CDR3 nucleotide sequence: TGTGCCAGCAGCCAAGATCATCACCCGCGGGACGCTTTCTTT. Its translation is CASSQDHHPRDAFF.

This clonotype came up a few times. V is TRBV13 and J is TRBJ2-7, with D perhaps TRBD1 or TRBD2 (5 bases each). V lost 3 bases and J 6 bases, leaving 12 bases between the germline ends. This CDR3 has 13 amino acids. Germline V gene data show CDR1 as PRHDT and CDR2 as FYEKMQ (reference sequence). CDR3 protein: CASSFGALPEQYF. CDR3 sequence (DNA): TGTGCCAGCAGCTTCGGGGCCCTCCCCGAGCAGTACTTC.

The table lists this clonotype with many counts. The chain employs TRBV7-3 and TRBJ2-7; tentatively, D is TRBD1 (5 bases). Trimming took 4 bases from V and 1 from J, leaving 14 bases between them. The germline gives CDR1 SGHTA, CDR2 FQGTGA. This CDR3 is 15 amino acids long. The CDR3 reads CASSSRASPSYEQYF. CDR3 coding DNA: TGTGCCAGCAGCTCCAGGGCCTCCCCATCCTACGAGCAGTACTTC.

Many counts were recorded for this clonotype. The CDR3 loop reads CASSFWGGGTDTQYF. CDR3 DNA: TGTGCCAGCAGCTTTTGGGGGGGGGGCACAGATACGCAGTATTTT. This chain connects TRBV7-2 to TRBJ2-3; 7 bases agree with TRBD2. V lost 3 bases to trimming and J lost 1 base; unmatched junction nucleotides: 4. Germline CDR1 is SGHTA and CDR2 is FQGNSA. The CDR3 is 15 amino acids.

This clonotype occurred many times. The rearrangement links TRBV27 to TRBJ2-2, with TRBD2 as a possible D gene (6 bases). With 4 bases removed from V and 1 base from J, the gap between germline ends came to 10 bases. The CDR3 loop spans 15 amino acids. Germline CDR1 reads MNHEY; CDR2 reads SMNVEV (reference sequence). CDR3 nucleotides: TGTGCCAGCAGTTGGACTATCTTGAACACCGGGGAGCTGTTTTTT. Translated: CASSWTILNTGELFF.

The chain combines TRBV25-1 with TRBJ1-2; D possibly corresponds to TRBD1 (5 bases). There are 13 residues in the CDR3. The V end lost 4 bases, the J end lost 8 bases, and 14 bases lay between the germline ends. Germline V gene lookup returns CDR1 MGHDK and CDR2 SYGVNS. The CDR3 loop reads CASSARERGGYTF. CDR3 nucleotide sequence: TGTGCCAGCAGTGCCAGGGAGAGGGGCGGCTACACCTTC.

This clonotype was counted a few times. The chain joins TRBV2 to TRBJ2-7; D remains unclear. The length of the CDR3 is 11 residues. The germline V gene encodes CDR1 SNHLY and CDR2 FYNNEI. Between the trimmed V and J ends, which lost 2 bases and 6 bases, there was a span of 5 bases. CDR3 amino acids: CASSESSEQYF. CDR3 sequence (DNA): TGTGCCAGCAGTGAATCGAGCGAGCAGTACTTC.

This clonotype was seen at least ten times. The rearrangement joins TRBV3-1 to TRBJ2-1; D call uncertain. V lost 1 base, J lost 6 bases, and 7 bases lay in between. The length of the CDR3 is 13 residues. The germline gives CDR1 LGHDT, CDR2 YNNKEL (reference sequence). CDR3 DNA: TGTGCCAGCAGCCAAGTAAGTAGCAATGAGCAGTTCTTC. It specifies CASSQVSSNEQFF.

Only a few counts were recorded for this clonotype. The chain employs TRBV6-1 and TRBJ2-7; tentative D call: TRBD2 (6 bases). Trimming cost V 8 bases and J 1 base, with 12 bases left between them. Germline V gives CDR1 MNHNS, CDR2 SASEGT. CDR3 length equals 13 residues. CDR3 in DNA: TGTGCCAGCCACCCGGGAGCATCCTACGAGCAGTACTTC. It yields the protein CASHPGASYEQYF.

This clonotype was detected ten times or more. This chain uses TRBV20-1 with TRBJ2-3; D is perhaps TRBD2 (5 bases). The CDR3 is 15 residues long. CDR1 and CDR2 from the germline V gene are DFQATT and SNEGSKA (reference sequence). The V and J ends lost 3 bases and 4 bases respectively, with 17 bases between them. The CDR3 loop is CSASPRVSAPDTQYF. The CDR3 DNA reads TGCAGTGCTAGTCCTAGGGTTAGCGCTCCAGATACGCAGTATTTT.

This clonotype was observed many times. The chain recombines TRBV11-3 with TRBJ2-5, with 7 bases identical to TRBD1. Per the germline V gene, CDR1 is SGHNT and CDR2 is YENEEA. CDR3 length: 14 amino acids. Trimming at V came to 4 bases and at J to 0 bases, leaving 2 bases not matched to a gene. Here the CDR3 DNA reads TGTGCCAGCAGCTCCGACAGGGACCAAGAGACCCAGTACTTC. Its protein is CASSSDRDQETQYF.

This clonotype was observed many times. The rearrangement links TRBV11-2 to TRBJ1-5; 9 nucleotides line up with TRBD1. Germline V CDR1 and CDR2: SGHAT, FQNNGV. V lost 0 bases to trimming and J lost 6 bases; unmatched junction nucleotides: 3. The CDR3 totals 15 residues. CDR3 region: CASSLEGTGSQPQHF. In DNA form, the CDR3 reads TGTGCCAGCAGCTTAGAGGGGACAGGGTCTCAGCCCCAGCATTTT.

The CDR3 loop is CASSFEEGTEAFF. Here the CDR3 DNA reads TGTGCCAGCAGCTTTGAAGAGGGGACTGAAGCTTTCTTT. V gene TRBV5-6 combines with J gene TRBJ1-1; a possible D gene is TRBD1 (5 bases). The germline V gene encodes CDR1 SGHDT and CDR2 YYEEEE. Deletions cut 2 bases from V and 5 bases from J, with 10 bases between. CDR3 length: 13 amino acids.

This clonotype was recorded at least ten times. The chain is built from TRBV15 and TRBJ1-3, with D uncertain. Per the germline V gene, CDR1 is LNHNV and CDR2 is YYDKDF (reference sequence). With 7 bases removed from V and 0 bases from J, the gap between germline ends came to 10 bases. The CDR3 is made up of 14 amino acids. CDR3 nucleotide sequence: TGTGCCACCATGGGGTTTGACTCTGGAAACACCATATATTTT. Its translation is CATMGFDSGNTIYF.

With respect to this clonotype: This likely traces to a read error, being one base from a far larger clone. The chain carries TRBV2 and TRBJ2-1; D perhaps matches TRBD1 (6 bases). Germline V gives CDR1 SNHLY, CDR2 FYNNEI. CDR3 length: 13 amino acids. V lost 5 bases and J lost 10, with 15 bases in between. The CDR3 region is CASSRTVSYEQFF. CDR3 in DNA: TGTGCCAGCAGTCGGACAGTTTCCTACGAGCAGTTCTTC. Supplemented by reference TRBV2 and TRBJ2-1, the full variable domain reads EPEVTQTPSHQVTQMGQEVILRCVPISNHLYFYWYRQILGQKVEFLVSFYNNEISEKSEIFDDQFSVERPDGSNFTLKIRSTKLEDSAMYFCASSRTVSYEQFFGPGTRLTVL.

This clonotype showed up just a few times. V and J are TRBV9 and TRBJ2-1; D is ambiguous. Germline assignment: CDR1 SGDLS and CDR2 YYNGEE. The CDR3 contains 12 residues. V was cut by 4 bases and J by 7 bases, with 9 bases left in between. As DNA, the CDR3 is TGTGCCAGCAGCTCCGACGGGAATGAGCAGTTCTTC. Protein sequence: CASSSDGNEQFF.